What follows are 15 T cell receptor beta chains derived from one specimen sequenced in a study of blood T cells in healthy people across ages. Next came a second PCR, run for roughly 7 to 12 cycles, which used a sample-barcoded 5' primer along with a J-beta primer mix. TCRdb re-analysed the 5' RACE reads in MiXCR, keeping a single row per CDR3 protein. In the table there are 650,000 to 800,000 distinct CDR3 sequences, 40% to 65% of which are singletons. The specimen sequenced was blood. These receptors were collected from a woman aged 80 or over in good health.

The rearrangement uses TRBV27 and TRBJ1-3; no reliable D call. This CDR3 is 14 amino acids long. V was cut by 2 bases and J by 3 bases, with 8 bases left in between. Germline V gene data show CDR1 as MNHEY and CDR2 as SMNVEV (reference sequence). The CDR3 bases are TGTGCCAGCAGTTTAACCGGGTTTGGAAACACCATATATTTT. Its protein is CASSLTGFGNTIYF.

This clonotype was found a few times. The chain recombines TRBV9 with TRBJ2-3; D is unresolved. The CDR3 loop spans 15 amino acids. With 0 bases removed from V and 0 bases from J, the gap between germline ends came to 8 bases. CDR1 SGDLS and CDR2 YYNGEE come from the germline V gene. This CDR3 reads CASSVGRFSTDTQYF. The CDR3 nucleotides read TGTGCCAGCAGCGTAGGACGTTTTAGCACAGATACGCAGTATTTT.

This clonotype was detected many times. The CDR3 here is CASSALDRGYEQYF. The CDR3 DNA reads as TGTGCCAGCAGTGCGCTCGACAGGGGCTACGAGCAGTACTTC. V gene TRBV12-3 or TRBV12-4 combines with J gene TRBJ2-7; 8 nucleotides agree with TRBD1. With 5 bases clipped from V and 3 bases from J, the junction kept 6 bases outside the gene matches. CDR3 size: 14 residues.

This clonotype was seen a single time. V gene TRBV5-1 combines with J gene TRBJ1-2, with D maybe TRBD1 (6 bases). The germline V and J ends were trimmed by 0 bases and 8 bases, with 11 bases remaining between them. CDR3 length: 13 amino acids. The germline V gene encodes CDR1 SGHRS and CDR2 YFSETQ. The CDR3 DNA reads TGCGCCAGCAGCTTGGTGGAACAGGGAGGCTACACCTTC. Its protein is CASSLVEQGGYTF.

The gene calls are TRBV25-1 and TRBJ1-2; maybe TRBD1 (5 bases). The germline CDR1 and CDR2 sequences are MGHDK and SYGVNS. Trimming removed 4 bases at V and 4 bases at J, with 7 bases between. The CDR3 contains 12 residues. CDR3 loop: CASSVTAYGYTF. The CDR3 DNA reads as TGTGCCAGCAGTGTGACAGCCTATGGCTACACCTTC.

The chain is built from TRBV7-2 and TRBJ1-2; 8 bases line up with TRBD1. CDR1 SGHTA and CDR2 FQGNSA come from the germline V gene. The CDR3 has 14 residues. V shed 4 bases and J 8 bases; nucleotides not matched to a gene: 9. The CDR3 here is CASSSNRGVVGYTF. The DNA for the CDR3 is TGTGCCAGCAGCTCCAACAGGGGGGTTGTGGGCTACACCTTC.

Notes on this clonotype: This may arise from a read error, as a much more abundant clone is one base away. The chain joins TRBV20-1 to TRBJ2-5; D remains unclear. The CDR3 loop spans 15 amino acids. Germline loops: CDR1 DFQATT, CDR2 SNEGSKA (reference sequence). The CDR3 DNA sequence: TGCAGTGCACCCGAACCCGCCCGGGTACAAGAGGCCCAGTACTTC. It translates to CSAPEPARVQEAQYF.

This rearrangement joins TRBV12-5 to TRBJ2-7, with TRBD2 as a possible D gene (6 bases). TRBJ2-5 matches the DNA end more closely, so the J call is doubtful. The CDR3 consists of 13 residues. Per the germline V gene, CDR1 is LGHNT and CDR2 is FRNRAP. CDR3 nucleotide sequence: TGTGCTAGTGGTTTTAGGAGGGGAGAGACCCAGTACTTC. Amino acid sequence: CASGFRRGETQYF.

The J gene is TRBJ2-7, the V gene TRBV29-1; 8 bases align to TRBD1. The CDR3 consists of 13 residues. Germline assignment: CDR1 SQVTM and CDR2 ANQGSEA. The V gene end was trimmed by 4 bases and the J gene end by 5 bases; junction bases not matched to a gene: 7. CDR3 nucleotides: TGCAGCGTTGGGTTTACAGGGGGTAACGAGCAGTACTTC. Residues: CSVGFTGGNEQYF.

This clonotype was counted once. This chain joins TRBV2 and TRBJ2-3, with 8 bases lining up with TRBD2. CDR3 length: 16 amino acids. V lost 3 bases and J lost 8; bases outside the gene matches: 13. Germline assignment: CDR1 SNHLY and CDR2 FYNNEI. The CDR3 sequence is CASSERFGTRTSTQYF. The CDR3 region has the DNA TGTGCCAGCAGTGAGCGATTCGGGACTAGAACGAGTACGCAGTATTTT.

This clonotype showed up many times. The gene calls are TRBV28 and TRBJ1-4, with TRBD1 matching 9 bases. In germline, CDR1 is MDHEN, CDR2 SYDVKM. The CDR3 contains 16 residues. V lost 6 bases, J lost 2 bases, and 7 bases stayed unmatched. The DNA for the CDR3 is TGTGCCAGCAGCGGGACAGGGATTCCGACTAATGAAAAACTGTTTTTT. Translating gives CASSGTGIPTNEKLFF.

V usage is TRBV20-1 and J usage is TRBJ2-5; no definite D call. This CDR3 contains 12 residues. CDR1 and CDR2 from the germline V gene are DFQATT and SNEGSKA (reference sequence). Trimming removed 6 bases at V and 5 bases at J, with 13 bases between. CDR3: CSAATDEETQYF. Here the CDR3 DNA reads TGCAGTGCCGCCACCGACGAGGAGACCCAGTACTTC.

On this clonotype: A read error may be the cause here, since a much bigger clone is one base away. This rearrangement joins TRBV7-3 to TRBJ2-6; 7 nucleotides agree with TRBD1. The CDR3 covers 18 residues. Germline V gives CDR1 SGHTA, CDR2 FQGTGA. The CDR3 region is CASSLTAGTVTGVNVLTF. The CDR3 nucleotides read TGTGCCAGCAGCTTAACCGCTGGGACAGTAACTGGGGTCAACGTCCTGACTTTC.

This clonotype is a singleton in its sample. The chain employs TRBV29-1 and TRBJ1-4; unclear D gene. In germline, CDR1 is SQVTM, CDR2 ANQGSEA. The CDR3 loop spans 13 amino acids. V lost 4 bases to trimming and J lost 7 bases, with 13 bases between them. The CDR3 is CSVVPGETEKLFF. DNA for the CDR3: TGCAGCGTTGTCCCCGGAGAAACTGAAAAACTGTTTTTT.

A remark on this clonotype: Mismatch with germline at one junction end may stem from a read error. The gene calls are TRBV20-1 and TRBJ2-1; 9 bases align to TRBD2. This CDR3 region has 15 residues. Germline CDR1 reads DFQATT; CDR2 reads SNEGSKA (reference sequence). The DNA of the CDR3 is TGTAGTGCTAGAGGGAAGCGGGGGGCGTACAATGAGCAGTTCTTC. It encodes CSARGKRGAYNEQFF.